This TCR beta chain originates from a study of CD8+ T cells in alopecia areata. General observations from the study: Resident alphabeta T cells of normal skin are also sequenced in scalp samples.

Extracted from the samples, RNA was reverse transcribed into cDNA to serve as the sequencing template. The method was immunoSEQ multiplex PCR; TCRdb's version includes in-frame clones alone and lacks a portion of them. The sample lists about 210,000 clones, less than 50% seen once, with 2.6% in the top ten. Described treatment: oral pan-JAK inhibitor, 5-10 mg twice daily. Starting from PBMCs, sorting isolated CD4+ and CD8+ T cells. Trimming stripped 0 bases from V and 3 bases from J, with 17 bases between. The CDR3 spans 17 residues. CDR1 is GTSNPN, CDR2 SVGIG, per germline (reference sequence). In its sample, this clone was seen a few times. Its antigen is unknown.

The receptor was derived from a human donor with alopecia areata. The J gene is TRBJ1-4, the V gene TRBV30; D ambiguous. The sequences come from CD4+ T cells sorted from blood, collected between weeks 36 and 40, from a patient treated with tofacitinib. CDR3 region: CAWSVMSGGRANEKLFF. DNA for the CDR3: TGTGCCTGGAGTGTCATGAGCGGCGGACGAGCTAATGAAAAACTGTTTTTT.